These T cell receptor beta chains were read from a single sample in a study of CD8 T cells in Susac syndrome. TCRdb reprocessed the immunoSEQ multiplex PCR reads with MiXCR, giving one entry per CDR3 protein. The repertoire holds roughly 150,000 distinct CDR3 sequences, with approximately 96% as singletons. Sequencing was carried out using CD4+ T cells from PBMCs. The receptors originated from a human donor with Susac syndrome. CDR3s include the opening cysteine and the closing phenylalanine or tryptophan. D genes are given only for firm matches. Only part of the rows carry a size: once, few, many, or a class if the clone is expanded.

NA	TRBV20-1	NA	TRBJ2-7	CSARTGDRRYEQYF	TGCAGTGCTAGAACGGGGGACCGACGTTACGAGCAGTACTTC
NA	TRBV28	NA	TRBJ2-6	CASRSGSGANVLTF	TGTGCCAGCAGGAGTGGCTCTGGGGCCAACGTCCTGACTTTC
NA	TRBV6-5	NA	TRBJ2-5	CASSYDPAGRETQYF	TGTGCCAGCAGTTACGACCCCGCAGGGAGGGAGACCCAGTACTTC
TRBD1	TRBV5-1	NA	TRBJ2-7	CASRPRQGIGSYEQYF	TGCGCCAGCAGACCCCGACAGGGGATAGGGTCCTACGAGCAGTACTTC
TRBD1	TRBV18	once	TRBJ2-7	CASSPRQGAYEQYF	TGTGCCAGCTCACCGCGACAGGGCGCCTACGAGCAGTACTTC
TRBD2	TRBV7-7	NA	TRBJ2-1	CASSPGLASYNEQFF	TGTGCCAGCAGCCCGGGACTAGCCAGTTACAATGAGCAGTTCTTC
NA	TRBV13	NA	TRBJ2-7	CASSLFLGRGEQYF	TGTGCCAGCAGCTTATTCCTCGGTCGCGGCGAGCAGTACTTC
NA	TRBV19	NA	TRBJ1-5	CASSPLVEQPQHF	TGTGCCAGTAGCCCCTTGGTGGAGCAGCCCCAGCATTTT
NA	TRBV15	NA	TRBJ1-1	CATSRGSGATMNTEAFF	TGTGCCACCAGCAGAGGCAGTGGGGCTACTATGAACACTGAAGCTTTCTTT
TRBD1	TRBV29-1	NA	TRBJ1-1	CSAQGQLNTEAFF	TGCAGCGCCCAGGGACAGCTGAACACTGAAGCTTTCTTT
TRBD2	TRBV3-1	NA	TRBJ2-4	CASSQERLAGQNIQYF	TGTGCCAGCAGCCAGGAACGTCTAGCGGGACAAAACATTCAGTACTTC
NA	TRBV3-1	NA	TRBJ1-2	CASSQGGYNTF	TGTGCCAGCAGCCAAGGGGGATACAACACCTTC
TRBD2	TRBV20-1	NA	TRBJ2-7	CSARLGLAGKSYEQYF	TGCAGTGCTAGACTGGGACTAGCGGGAAAATCCTACGAGCAGTACTTC
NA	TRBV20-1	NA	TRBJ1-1	CSASLHGRNTEAFF	TGCAGTGCCAGCCTACATGGCCGGAACACTGAAGCTTTCTTT
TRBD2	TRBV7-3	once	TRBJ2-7	CASSSQAGAVYEQYF	TGTGCCAGCAGCTCCCAAGCGGGAGCGGTCTACGAGCAGTACTTC
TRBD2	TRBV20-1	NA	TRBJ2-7	CSAMRLRAGVRGYEQYF	TGCAGTGCTATGCGGCTGCGAGCGGGAGTTAGGGGCTACGAGCAGTACTTC
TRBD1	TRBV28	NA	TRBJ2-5	CASSGGQGFETQYF	TGTGCCAGCAGTGGGGGACAGGGGTTTGAGACCCAGTACTTC
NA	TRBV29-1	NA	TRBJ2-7	CSTRTAHYEQYF	TGCAGCACCAGGACAGCACACTACGAGCAGTACTTC
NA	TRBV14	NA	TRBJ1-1	CASSLRMGQNTEAFF	TGTGCCAGCAGCCTACGGATGGGACAGAACACTGAAGCTTTCTTT
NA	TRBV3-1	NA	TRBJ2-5	CASSQAGGFGMETQYF	TGTGCCAGCAGCCAAGCGGGCGGGTTCGGGATGGAGACCCAGTACTTC
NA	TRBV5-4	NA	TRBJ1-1	CASSLAGGALGEAFF	TGTGCCAGCAGCTTGGCTGGGGGGGCCTTAGGTGAAGCTTTCTTT
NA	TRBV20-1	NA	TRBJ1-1	CSARGRTNSEAFF	TGCAGTGCTAGGGGTCGGACGAACTCTGAAGCTTTCTTT
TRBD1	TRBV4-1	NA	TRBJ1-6	CASSQGTGDNSPLHF	TGCGCCAGCAGCCAAGGGACAGGGGATAATTCACCCCTCCACTTT
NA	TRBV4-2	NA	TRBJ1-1	CASSQDFQALEAFF	TGTGCCAGCAGCCAAGACTTCCAGGCCCTTGAAGCTTTCTTT
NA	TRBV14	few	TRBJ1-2	CASSRLGGADGYTF	TGTGCTAGCAGCCGCCTAGGGGGGGCGGATGGCTACACCTTC
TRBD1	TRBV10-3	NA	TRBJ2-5	CAISPSTGVETQYF	TGTGCCATCAGCCCCAGCACAGGGGTAGAGACCCAGTACTTC
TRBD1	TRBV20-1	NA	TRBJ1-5	CSARGQGGLQPQHF	TGCAGTGCTAGGGGACAGGGCGGGCTGCAGCCCCAGCATTTT
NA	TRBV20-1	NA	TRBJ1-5	CSAREGGEPGQPQHF	TGCAGTGCTAGAGAGGGAGGGGAACCTGGACAGCCCCAGCATTTT
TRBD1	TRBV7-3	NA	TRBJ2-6	CASSSGQGRANVLTF	TGTGCCAGCAGCTCGGGACAGGGGAGGGCCAACGTCCTGACTTTC
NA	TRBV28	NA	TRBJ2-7	CASRDPSSYEQYF	TGTGCCAGCAGAGACCCGAGCTCCTACGAGCAGTACTTC
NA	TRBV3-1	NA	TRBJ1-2	CASSPSGRRNYGYTF	TGTGCCAGCAGCCCATCCGGACGGAGAAACTATGGCTACACCTTC
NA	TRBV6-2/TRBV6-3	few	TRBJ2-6	CASSRSGANVLTF	TGTGCCAGCAGCCGCTCTGGGGCCAACGTCCTGACTTTC
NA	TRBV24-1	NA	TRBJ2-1	CATSGRDTYNEQFF	TGTGCCACCAGTGGACGGGACACGTACAATGAGCAGTTCTTC
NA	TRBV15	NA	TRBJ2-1	CATSRDTLATSSYNEQFF	TGTGCCACCAGCAGGGATACGCTAGCGACCAGCTCCTACAATGAGCAGTTCTTC
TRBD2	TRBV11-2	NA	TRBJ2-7	CASSPPGGADSYEQYF	TGTGCCAGCAGCCCTCCCGGGGGGGCGGATTCCTACGAGCAGTACTTC
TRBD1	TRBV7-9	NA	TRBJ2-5	CASSSRTGDSRAQETQYF	TGTGCCAGCAGCTCTCGGACAGGGGACAGTCGCGCCCAAGAGACCCAGTACTTC
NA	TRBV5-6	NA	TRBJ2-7	CASSLVAIREQYF	TGTGCCAGCAGCTTGGTTGCGATACGGGAGCAGTACTTC
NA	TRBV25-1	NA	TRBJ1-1	CASTRGDTEAFF	TGTGCCAGCACGAGGGGGGACACTGAAGCTTTCTTT
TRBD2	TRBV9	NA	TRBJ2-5	CASSVHSGRTETQYF	TGTGCCAGCAGCGTGCACAGCGGGAGGACCGAGACCCAGTACTTC
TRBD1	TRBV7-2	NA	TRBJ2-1	CASSPTGGTYNEQFF	TGTGCCAGCAGCCCAACAGGGGGGACCTACAATGAGCAGTTCTTC
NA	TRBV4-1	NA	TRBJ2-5	CASSQGSRVQETQYF	TGCGCCAGCAGCCAGGGGAGTAGGGTCCAAGAGACCCAGTACTTC
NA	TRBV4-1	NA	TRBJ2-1	CASSQELGRGVVGEQFF	TGCGCCAGCAGCCAAGAGTTAGGCAGGGGTGTTGTTGGTGAGCAGTTCTTC
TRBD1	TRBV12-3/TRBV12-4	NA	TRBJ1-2	CASSLRDRDSGYTF	TGTGCCAGCAGTTTGCGGGACAGGGACTCTGGCTACACCTTC
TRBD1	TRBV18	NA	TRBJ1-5	CASSRGTDNQPQHF	TGTGCCAGCTCCCGAGGGACAGACAATCAGCCCCAGCATTTT
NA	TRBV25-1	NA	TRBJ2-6	CASSDSRASGLTF	TGTGCCAGCAGTGATAGCCGCGCGTCGGGGCTGACTTTC
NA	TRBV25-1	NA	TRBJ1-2	CASSIQGIGYTF	TGTGCCAGCAGTATTCAGGGGATAGGCTACACCTTC
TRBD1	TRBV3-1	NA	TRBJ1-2	CASHPGQGAGYTF	TGTGCCAGCCATCCGGGACAGGGGGCTGGCTACACCTTC
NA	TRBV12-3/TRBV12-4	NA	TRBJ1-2	CASSLEGLGGDNTF	TGTGCCAGCAGTTTAGAGGGATTGGGGGGGGACAACACCTTC
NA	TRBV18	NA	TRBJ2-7	CASSPRDTDRDEQYF	TGTGCCAGCTCACCCCGGGACACTGACCGGGACGAGCAGTACTTC
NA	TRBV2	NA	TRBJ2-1	CASGGENEQFF	TGTGCCAGCGGGGGAGAAAATGAGCAGTTCTTC
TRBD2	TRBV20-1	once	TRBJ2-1	CSARDWQQAGDEQFF	TGCAGTGCTAGAGATTGGCAGCAAGCGGGGGATGAGCAGTTCTTC